This T cell receptor (beta chain) stems from a study of response to subunit inactivated influenza vaccine. TCRdb redid the calling of the RT-PCR reads with MiXCR, one entry per CDR3 protein. The sample shows about 480,000 distinct CDR3 sequences, 25% of them seen only once. Germline V gene data show CDR1 as SQVTM and CDR2 as ANQGSEA. The CDR3 consists of 14 residues. With 4 bases clipped from V and 6 bases from J, the junction kept 10 bases outside the gene matches. This clonotype was found a few times. Sample: CD4+ T cells sorted from PBMCs, taken less than 6 days after vaccination. This TCR derives from a middle-aged man who received an inactivated influenza vaccine. The chain links TRBV29-1 to TRBJ1-1, with 8 bases fitting TRBD1. The chain's CDR3 is CSVGFTQGASEAFF. The DNA for the CDR3 is TGCAGCGTTGGATTCACCCAGGGGGCATCTGAAGCTTTCTTT.